This T cell receptor beta chain appears in the sequencing data of a study of cytomegalovirus exposure and HLA in healthy donors. The protocol was immunoSEQ multiplex PCR, while the TCRdb copy is restricted to in-frame clones and leaves out a portion. The data hold over 200,000 clones, with around 86% observed a single time. The CDR3 has 17 amino acids. The study's findings and limits: According to a subsequent analysis, TCR clusters identified in the first cohort showed a tendency to co-occur across the roughly 120 validation repertoires.

As concerns this clone: Its antigen is unidentified.

The clonotype comes from a woman aged 18-29 years in good health and CMV-seropositive. V and J are TRBV7-5 and TRBJ2-4; the table's D gene call, TRBD2, was not cross checked with the DNA. TRBV7-5 constitutes a pseudogene. Specimen: PBMCs. The CDR3 DNA sequence: TGTGCCAGAAGCCAAGACCGGACTAGCGGGAGGGAACACATTCAGTACTTC. Protein sequence: CARSQDRTSGREHIQYF.